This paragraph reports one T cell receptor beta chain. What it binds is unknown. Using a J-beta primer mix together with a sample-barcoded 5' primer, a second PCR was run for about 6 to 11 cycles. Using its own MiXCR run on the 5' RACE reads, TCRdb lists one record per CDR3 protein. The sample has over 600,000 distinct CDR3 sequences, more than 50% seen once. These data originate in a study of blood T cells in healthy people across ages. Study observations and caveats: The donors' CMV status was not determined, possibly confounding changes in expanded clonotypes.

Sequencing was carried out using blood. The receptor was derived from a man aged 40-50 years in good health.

In DNA, the CDR3 is TGTGCCAGCAGCTTAGCGACTAGCGGGGGTGGATGCAATGAGCAGTTCTTC. Its protein product is CASSLATSGGGCNEQFF. The V and J genes are TRBV7-2 and TRBJ2-1; 12 positions match TRBD2. The J segment lost 6 bases and the V segment lost 0 bases, leaving 6 bases of the junction unmatched. Germline assignment: CDR1 SGHTA and CDR2 FQGNSA. CDR3 length: 17 amino acids.